Detailed here is one T cell receptor (beta chain). The sample originates from a study of OX40 agonist ivuxolimab in advanced cancers. The repertoire was sequenced with immunoSEQ multiplex PCR; TCRdb's copy has only in-frame clones and lacks some. This table holds tens of thousands of clones, roughly 87% found once. The CDR3 has 17 amino acids. Germline CDR1 SGHTA, CDR2 FQGTGA. V shed 5 bases and J shed 2 bases, with 20 bases lying between them. The sample consisted of CD4+ or CD8+ T cells sorted from blood, taken in a trial of the OX40 agonist ivuxolimab. The chain employs TRBV7-3 and TRBJ2-3; weak D call: TRBD2 (5 bases). This sequence originates from an adult with an advanced solid tumor such as melanoma, head and neck, liver or kidney cancer. This CDR3 reads CASSLVLGGSNTDTQYF. Here the CDR3 DNA reads TGTGCCAGCAGCCTAGTGCTTGGCGGGTCCAACACAGATACGCAGTATTTT.